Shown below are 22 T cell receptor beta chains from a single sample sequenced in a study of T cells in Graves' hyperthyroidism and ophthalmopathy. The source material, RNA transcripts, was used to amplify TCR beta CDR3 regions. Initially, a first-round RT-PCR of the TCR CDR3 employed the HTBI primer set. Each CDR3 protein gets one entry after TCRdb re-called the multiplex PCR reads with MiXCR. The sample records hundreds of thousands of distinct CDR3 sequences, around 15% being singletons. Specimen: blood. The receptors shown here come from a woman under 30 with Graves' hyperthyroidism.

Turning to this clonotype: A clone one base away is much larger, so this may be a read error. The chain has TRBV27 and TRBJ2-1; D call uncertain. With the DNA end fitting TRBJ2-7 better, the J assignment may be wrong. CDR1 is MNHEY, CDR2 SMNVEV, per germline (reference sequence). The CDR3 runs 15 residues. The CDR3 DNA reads TGTGCCAGCAGGGGTGTTGAGAGCTCCTACAATGAGCAGTACTTC. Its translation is CASRGVESSYNEQYF.

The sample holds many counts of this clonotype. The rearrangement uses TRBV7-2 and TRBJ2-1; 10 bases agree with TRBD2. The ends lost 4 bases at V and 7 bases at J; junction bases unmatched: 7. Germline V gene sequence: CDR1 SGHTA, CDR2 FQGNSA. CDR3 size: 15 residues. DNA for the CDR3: TGTGCCAGCAGCTCATTAGCGGGAGGATGGAATGAGCAGTTCTTC. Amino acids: CASSSLAGGWNEQFF.

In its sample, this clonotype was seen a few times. CDR3 amino acids: CASSQYSVGGSSYNEQFF. The CDR3 coding sequence is TGCGCCAGCAGCCAATATTCTGTCGGCGGGAGCTCCTACAATGAGCAGTTCTTC. The chain employs TRBV4-1 and TRBJ2-1, with 7 nucleotides matching TRBD2. V lost 2 bases and J lost 0; bases outside the gene matches: 10. CDR1 is MGHRA, CDR2 YSYEKL, per germline. This CDR3 contains 18 residues.

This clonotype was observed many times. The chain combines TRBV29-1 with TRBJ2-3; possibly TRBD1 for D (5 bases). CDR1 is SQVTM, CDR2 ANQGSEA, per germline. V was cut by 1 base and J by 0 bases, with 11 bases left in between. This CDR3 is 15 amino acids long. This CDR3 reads CSVEGTGFSTDTQYF. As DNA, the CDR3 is TGCAGCGTTGAAGGAACAGGATTCAGCACAGATACGCAGTATTTT.

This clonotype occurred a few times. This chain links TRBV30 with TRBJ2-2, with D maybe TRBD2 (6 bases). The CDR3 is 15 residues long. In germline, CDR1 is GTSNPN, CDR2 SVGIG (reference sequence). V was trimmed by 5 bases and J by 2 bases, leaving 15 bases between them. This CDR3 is CAWGRTDANTGELFF. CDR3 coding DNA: TGTGCCTGGGGGAGGACGGATGCTAACACCGGGGAGCTGTTTTTT. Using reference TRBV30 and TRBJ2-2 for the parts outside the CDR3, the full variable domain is SQTIHQWPATLVQPVGSPLSLECTVEGTSNPNLYWYRQAAGRGLQLLFYSVGIGQISSEVPQNLSASRPQDRQFILSSKKLLLSDSGFYLCAWGRTDANTGELFFGEGSRLTVL.

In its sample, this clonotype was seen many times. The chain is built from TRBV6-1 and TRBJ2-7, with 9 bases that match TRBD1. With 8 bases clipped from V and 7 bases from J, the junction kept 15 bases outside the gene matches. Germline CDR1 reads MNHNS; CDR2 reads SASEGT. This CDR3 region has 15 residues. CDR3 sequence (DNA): TGTGCCAGCGAAACGGGCCGGGACAGGGCGCGGGAGCAGTACTTC. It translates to CASETGRDRAREQYF.

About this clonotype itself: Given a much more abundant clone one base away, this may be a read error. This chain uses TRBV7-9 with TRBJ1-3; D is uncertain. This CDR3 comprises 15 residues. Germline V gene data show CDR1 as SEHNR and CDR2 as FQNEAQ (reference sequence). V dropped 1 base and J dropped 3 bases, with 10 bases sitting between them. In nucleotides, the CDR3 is TGTGCCAGCAGCTTAGGAGACCTCCATGGAAACACCATATATTTT. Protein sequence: CASSLGDLHGNTIYF. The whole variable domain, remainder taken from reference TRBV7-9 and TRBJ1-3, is DTGVSQNPRHKITKRGQNVTFRCDPISEHNRLYWYRQTLGQGPEFLTYFQNEAQLEKSRLLSDRFSAERPKGSFSTLEIQRTEQGDSAMYLCASSLGDLHGNTIYFGEGSWLTVV.

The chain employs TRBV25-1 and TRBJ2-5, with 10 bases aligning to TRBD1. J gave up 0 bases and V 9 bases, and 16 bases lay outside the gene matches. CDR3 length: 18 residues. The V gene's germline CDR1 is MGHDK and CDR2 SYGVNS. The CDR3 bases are TGTGCCAGTGGAAGGACAGGGGGGGACCCTTGGTACCAAGAGACCCAGTACTTC. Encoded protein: CASGRTGGDPWYQETQYF.

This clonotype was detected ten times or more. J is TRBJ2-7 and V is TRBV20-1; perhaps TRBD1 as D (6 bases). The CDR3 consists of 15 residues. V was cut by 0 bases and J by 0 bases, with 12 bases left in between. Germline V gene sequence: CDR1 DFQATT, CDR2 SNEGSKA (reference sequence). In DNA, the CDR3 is TGCAGTGCTAGAGATCCCCTGGACAGCTCCTACGAGCAGTACTTC. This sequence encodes CSARDPLDSSYEQYF.

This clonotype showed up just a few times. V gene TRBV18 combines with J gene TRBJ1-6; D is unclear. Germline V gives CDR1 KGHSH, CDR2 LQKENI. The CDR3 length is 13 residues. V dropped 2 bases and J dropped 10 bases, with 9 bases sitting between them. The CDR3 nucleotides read TGTGCCAGCTCACCAATGCAGGAGTCACCCCTCCACTTT. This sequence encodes CASSPMQESPLHF.

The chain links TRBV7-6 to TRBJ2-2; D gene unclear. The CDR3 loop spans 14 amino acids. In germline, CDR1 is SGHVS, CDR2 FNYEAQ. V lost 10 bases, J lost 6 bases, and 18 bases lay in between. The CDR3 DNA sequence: TGTGCCACCTCATCCGAAAGCTACGCCGGGGAGCTGTTTTTT. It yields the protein CATSSESYAGELFF.

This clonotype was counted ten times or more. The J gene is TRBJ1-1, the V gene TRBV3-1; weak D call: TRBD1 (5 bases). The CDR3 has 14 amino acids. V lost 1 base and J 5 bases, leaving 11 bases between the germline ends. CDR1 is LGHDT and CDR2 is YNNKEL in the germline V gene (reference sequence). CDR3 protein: CASSQAAGMTEAFF. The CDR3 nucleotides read TGTGCCAGCAGCCAAGCGGCAGGGATGACTGAAGCTTTCTTT.

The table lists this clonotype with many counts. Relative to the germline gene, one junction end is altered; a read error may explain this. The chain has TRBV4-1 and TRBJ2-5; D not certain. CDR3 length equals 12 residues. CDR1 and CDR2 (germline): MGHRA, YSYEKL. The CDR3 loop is CASSQSGETQYF. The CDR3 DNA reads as TGTGCCAGCAGCCAATCAGGAGAGACCCAGTACTTC.

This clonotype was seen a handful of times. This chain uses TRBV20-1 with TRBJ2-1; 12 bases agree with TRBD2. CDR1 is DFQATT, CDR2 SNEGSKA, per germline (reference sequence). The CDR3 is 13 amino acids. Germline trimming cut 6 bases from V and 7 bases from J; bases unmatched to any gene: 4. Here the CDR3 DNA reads TGCAGTGCCCCGGGACTAGCGGGTAATGAGCAGTTCTTC. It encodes CSAPGLAGNEQFF.

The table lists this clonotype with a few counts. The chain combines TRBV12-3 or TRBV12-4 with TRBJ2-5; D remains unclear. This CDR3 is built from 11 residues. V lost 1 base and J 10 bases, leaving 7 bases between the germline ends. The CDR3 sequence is CASSLGLVQYF. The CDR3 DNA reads TGTGCCAGCAGTTTAGGTCTTGTCCAGTACTTC.

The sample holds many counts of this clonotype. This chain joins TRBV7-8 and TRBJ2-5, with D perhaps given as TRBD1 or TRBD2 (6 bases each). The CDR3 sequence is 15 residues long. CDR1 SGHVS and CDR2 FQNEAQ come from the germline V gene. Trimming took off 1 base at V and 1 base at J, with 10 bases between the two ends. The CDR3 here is CASSLEGGPQETQYF. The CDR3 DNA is TGTGCCAGCAGCTTAGAGGGGGGCCCCCAAGAGACCCAGTACTTC.

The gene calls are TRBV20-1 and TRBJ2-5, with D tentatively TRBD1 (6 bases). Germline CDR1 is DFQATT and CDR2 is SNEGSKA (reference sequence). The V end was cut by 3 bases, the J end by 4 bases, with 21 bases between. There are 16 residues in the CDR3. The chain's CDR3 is CSASPVTGSLGETQYF. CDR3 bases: TGCAGTGCTAGCCCGGTCACAGGGTCTTTGGGAGAGACCCAGTACTTC.

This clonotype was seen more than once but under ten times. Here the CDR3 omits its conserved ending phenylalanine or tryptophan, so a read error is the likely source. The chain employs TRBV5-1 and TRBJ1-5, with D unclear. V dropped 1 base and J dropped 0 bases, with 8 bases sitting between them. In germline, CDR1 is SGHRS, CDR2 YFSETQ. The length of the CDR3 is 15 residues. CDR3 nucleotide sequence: TGCGCCAGCAGCTTGTCGTCTGATAGCAATCAGCCCCAGCATTCT. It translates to CASSLSSDSNQPQHS.

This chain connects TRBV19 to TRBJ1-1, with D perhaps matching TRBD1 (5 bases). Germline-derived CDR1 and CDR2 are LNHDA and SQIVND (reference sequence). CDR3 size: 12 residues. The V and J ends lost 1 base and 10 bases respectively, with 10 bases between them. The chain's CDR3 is CASSIVGARAFF. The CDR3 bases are TGTGCCAGTAGTATAGTTGGGGCGCGAGCTTTCTTT.

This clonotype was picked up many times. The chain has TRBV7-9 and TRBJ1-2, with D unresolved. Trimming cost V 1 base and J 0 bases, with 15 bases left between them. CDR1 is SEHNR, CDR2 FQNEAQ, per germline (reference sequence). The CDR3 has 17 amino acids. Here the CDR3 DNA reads TGTGCCAGCAGCTTAGTCCCCTCGATTGACACTAACTATGGCTACACCTTC. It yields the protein CASSLVPSIDTNYGYTF.

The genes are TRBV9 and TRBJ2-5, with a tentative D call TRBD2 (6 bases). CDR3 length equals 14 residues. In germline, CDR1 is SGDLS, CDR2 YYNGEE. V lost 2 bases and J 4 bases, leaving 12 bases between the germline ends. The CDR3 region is CASSVEGRGETQYF. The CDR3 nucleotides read TGTGCCAGCAGCGTCGAGGGGCGGGGAGAGACCCAGTACTTC. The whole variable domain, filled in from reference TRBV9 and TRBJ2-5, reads DSGVTQTPKHLITATGQRVTLRCSPRSGDLSVYWYQQSLDQGLQFLIQYYNGEERAKGNILERFSAQQFPDLHSELNLSSLELGDSALYFCASSVEGRGETQYFGPGTRLLVL.

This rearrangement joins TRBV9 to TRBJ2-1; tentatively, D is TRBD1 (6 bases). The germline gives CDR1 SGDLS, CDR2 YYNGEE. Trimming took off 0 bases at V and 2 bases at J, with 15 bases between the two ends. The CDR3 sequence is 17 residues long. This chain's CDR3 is CASSVGQGPGTYNEQFF. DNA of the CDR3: TGTGCCAGCAGCGTAGGGCAGGGGCCGGGGACCTACAATGAGCAGTTCTTC.